The following is a TCR beta chain sequence with its context. Its antigen remains unidentified. The data derive from a study of blood T cells in healthy people across ages. Overall study: Per two T cells, about one barcoded beta molecule was captured through template switching. Broader study findings: It was found that TCR beta diversity correlated strongly with the percentage of naive T cells. The fall in TCR beta diversity per million T cells was roughly linear with age.

With 0 bases clipped from V and 7 bases from J, the junction kept 3 bases outside the gene matches. The germline V gene encodes CDR1 MNHEY and CDR2 SMNVEV (reference sequence). The CDR3 has 14 residues. Together with a sample-barcoded 5' primer, a J-beta primer mix was included in a second PCR lasting roughly 6 to 12 cycles. TCRdb reprocessed the 5' RACE reads via MiXCR and lists one record per CDR3 protein. This repertoire shows roughly 720,000 distinct CDR3 sequences, about 53% found once; its top ten account for roughly two fifths. The receptor was isolated from a man at least 80 years old in good health. The chain uses TRBV27 and TRBJ1-5, with TRBD1 identical over 7 bases. The sequenced sample consisted of blood. For the CDR3, the DNA is TGTGCCAGCAGTTTATCCAGGGGGGAACAGCCCCAGCATTTT. Protein: CASSLSRGEQPQHF.